This TCR beta chain stems from a study of cytomegalovirus exposure and HLA in healthy donors. Primers: 60 Vbeta forward and 13 Jbeta reverse. TCRdb keeps only in-frame clones here, not all; method: immunoSEQ multiplex PCR. The sample lists about 120,000 clones, 60% to 85% occurring once. Regarding this clone: Its antigen is undetermined.

Study results and limitations: The authors enumerated some 160 TCR beta chains as linked to cytomegalovirus.

The V and J ends lost 5 bases and 5 bases respectively, with 18 bases between them. Per the germline V gene, CDR1 is MNHEY and CDR2 is SVGAGI. The CDR3 totals 15 residues. The sample comprised PBMCs. The sequence derives from a woman aged 18 to 35 in good health and CMV-seronegative. The V gene is TRBV6-5, the J gene TRBJ1-1; D is ambiguous. CDR3 amino acids: CASSRSGMARTEAFF. The CDR3 coding sequence is TGTGCCAGCAGTCGCTCCGGGATGGCGAGGACTGAAGCTTTCTTT.